The entry that follows covers one T cell receptor beta chain sequence. Data came from immunoSEQ multiplex PCR; TCRdb stores just in-frame clones and leaves some out. Of around 130,000 clones listed, approximately 94% are singletons. The sample comes from a study of T cell responses to AZD1222 COVID-19 vaccine. Germline V gives CDR1 MDHEN, CDR2 SYDVKM. Trimming took 4 bases from V and 3 from J, leaving 13 bases between them. This CDR3 region has 14 residues. The chain recombines TRBV28 with TRBJ2-7; the D gene is possibly TRBD1 (6 bases). This receptor was obtained from an adult in good health. The sample was peripheral blood, taken on day 0 of AZD1222 vaccination. The CDR3 is CASSSRDKGYEQYF. The CDR3 nucleotides are TGTGCCAGCAGTTCCAGGGACAAGGGCTACGAGCAGTACTTC.